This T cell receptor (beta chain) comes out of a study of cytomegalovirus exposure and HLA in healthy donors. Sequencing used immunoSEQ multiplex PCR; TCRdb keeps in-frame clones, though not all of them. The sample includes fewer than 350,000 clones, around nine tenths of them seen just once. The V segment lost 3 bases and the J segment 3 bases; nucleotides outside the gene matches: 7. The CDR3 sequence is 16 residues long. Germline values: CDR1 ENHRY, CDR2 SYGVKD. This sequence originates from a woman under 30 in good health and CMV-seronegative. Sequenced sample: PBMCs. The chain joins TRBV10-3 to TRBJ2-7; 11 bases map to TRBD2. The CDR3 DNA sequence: TGTGCCATCAGTGACCGCGGGACTAGCGGTTACTACGAGCAGTACTTC. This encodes CAISDRGTSGYYEQYF.